This record concerns one T cell receptor beta chain sequence. This entry belongs to a study of blood T cells in healthy people across ages. Primers used in a second PCR of about 7 to 12 cycles were a sample-barcoded 5' primer and a J-beta primer mix. From the 5' RACE reads, TCRdb called clonotypes with MiXCR, one entry per CDR3 protein. The data contain some 1.5 million distinct CDR3 sequences, roughly 27% of them singletons. Germline loops: CDR1 MGHRA, CDR2 YSYEKL. Trimming cost V 3 bases and J 9 bases; bases outside gene matches: 6. This CDR3 has 16 residues. PBMCs numbering at least 6 million were isolated per sample. A minimum of 5 micrograms of total RNA was extracted per sample.

Material for sequencing was blood. The chain couples TRBV4-1 to TRBJ2-1; 15 bases are a match to TRBD2. The receptor comes from a woman in her twenties or thirties in good health. CDR3 sequence reads: CASSHSGTSGGIEQFF. CDR3 nucleotides: TGCGCCAGCAGCCACTCCGGGACTAGCGGGGGGATTGAGCAGTTCTTC.